The T cell receptor (beta chain) described here comes from a study of blood T cell repertoires in COVID-19. Only in-frame clones appear in the TCRdb table, and some are missing; sequencing was by immunoSEQ multiplex PCR. The sample has 130,000 to 150,000 clones, about four fifths seen once. Source material: peripheral blood. The source is a human donor with acute or convalescent COVID-19. The donor label of this sample is uncertain.

DNA for the CDR3: TGTGCCAGCACGGCGGGCAGCTCTGGGGCCAACGTCCTGACTTTC. Encoded protein: CASTAGSSGANVLTF. This rearrangement joins TRBV6-5 to TRBJ2-6; D may be TRBD2 (5 bases). The CDR3 has 15 residues. Germline lookup yields CDR1 MNHEY and CDR2 SVGAGI. V gave up 7 bases and J gave up 0 bases, with 10 bases separating them.